The 14 T cell receptor beta chains below come from one sample, sequenced in a study of early T cells in non-severe SARS-CoV-2 infection. TCRdb redid the calling of the 5' RACE reads with MiXCR, one entry per CDR3 protein. Here the sample spans over 25,000 distinct CDR3 sequences, under 6% being singletons. The specimen sequenced was whole blood. These receptors were obtained from an adult who was a healthcare worker with PCR-confirmed SARS-CoV-2 infection or an uninfected control (not recorded which).

The V call is TRBV28, the J call TRBJ2-3; 10 bases are a match to TRBD1. CDR3 size: 15 residues. V lost 6 bases to trimming and J lost 5 bases; unmatched junction nucleotides: 8. The germline CDR1 and CDR2 sequences are MDHEN and SYDVKM. The CDR3 nucleotides are TGTGCCAGCAGCCTCCCGGGACAGGGGATAGATACGCAGTATTTT. It translates to CASSLPGQGIDTQYF.

This clonotype was observed many times. The V call is TRBV28, the J call TRBJ1-3; TRBD1 might be the D (5 bases). The CDR3 is made up of 14 amino acids. CDR1 is MDHEN and CDR2 is SYDVKM in the germline V gene. V lost 8 bases to trimming and J lost 0 bases, with 11 bases between them. The CDR3 nucleotides are TGTGCCAGCGGCGGGGCCTCCTCTGGAAACACCATATATTTT. This codes for CASGGASSGNTIYF. The full variable domain, its missing parts supplied by reference TRBV28 and TRBJ1-3, is DVKVTQSSRYLVKRTGEKVFLECVQDMDHENMFWYRQDPGLGLRLIYFSYDVKMKEKGDIPEGYSVSREKKERFSLILESASTNQTSMYLCASGGASSGNTIYFGEGSWLTVV.

At least ten counts were recorded for this clonotype. The rearrangement links TRBV6-1 to TRBJ2-7; TRBD1 might be the D (6 bases). This CDR3 contains 14 residues. V lost 7 bases and J 2 bases, leaving 15 bases between the germline ends. The germline CDR1 and CDR2 sequences are MNHNS and SASEGT. The DNA for the CDR3 is TGTGCCAGCATCGAGGACAGTGGCGCCTACGAGCAGTACTTC. Translating it yields CASIEDSGAYEQYF.

The V and J genes are TRBV10-2 and TRBJ2-2; D may be TRBD2 (5 bases). V gave up 0 bases and J gave up 4 bases, with 12 bases separating them. The CDR3 is 16 amino acids. Germline values: CDR1 WSHSY, CDR2 SAAADI. CDR3 sequence: CASSESIGLLTGELFF. CDR3 DNA sequence: TGCGCCAGCAGTGAGTCGATCGGACTCCTCACCGGGGAGCTGTTTTTT.

This clonotype appeared a few times. This sequence joins TRBV27 and TRBJ1-5, with D tentatively TRBD1 (6 bases). V shed 6 bases and J shed 0 bases, with 18 bases lying between them. This CDR3 is 17 amino acids long. Germline-derived CDR1 and CDR2 are MNHEY and SMNVEV (reference sequence). CDR3 residues: CASSTRTAQDSNQPQHF. DNA for the CDR3: TGTGCCAGCAGCACCAGGACAGCTCAGGATAGCAATCAGCCCCAGCATTTT.

This clonotype was detected many times. V gene TRBV4-3 combines with J gene TRBJ2-3; tentatively, D is TRBD2 (6 bases). CDR3 length equals 15 residues. V shed 0 bases and J shed 4 bases, with 11 bases lying between them. Germline V lookup: CDR1 LGHNA, CDR2 YSLEER. CDR3 region: CASSQDGEAPDTQYF. DNA of the CDR3: TGCGCCAGCAGCCAAGATGGGGAGGCCCCAGATACGCAGTATTTT.

In this sample, this clonotype turned up many times. CDR3 sequence: CASPLSQGGLRDTIYF. CDR3 nucleotide sequence: TGTGCAAGTCCCCTCTCTCAGGGGGGGTTGAGGGACACCATATATTTT. This sequence joins TRBV12-2 and TRBJ1-3; the table's D call, TRBD1, has no DNA check behind it. TRBV12-2 is listed as a pseudogene. The CDR3 runs to 16 residues.

A remark on this clonotype: A much larger clone differs by one base, so this may be a read error. V and J are TRBV5-1 and TRBJ2-3; no clear D gene. The CDR3 runs to 14 residues. With 2 bases removed from V and 0 bases from J, the gap between germline ends came to 7 bases. In germline, CDR1 is SGHRS, CDR2 YFSETQ. The CDR3 region is CASSFGVSTDTQYF. The CDR3, as DNA: TGCGCCAGCAGCTTTGGCGTGAGCACAGATACGCAGTATTTT.

This clonotype was seen a handful of times. CDR3 residues: CASSPLSTHLTGPSGNTIYF. The CDR3 coding sequence is TGTGCCAGCAGTCCTCTGTCTACACATCTCACCGGGCCCTCTGGAAACACCATATATTTT. The rearrangement links TRBV6-2 or TRBV6-3 to TRBJ1-3; D is unresolved. V gave up 5 bases and J gave up 0 bases, with 26 bases separating them. This CDR3 has 20 residues. Germline V gene sequence: CDR1 MNHEY, CDR2 SVGEGT.

This clonotype has more than one count but fewer than ten. The chain recombines TRBV7-2 with TRBJ2-7, with D uncertain. V was pared by 1 base and J by 0 bases, with 7 bases between. Per germline, CDR1 SGHTA and CDR2 FQGNSA. This CDR3 has 14 residues. CDR3 protein: CASSLGDTSYEQYF. CDR3 DNA sequence: TGTGCCAGCAGCTTAGGCGACACCTCCTACGAGCAGTACTTC.

The chain recombines TRBV29-1 with TRBJ2-1; D unclear. CDR3 length equals 15 residues. V lost 4 bases to trimming and J lost 0 bases, with 13 bases between them. Looked up from germline, CDR1 is SQVTM and CDR2 is ANQGSEA. Here the CDR3 DNA reads TGCAGCGTTGTAAGAGCTCAGAGCTCCTACAATGAGCAGTTCTTC. This translates into CSVVRAQSSYNEQFF.

The J gene is TRBJ2-3, the V gene TRBV5-1; TRBD1 is a possible D gene (6 bases). Germline assignment: CDR1 SGHRS and CDR2 YFSETQ. V shed 0 bases and J shed 1 base, with 12 bases lying between them. This CDR3 comprises 16 residues. The CDR3 loop is CASSLDGTSGTDTQYF. The DNA for the CDR3 is TGCGCCAGCAGCTTGGATGGGACATCCGGCACAGATACGCAGTATTTT.

Ten or more counts support this clonotype. This chain connects TRBV7-6 to TRBJ2-3; TRBD2 is a possible D gene (5 bases). V lost 8 bases to trimming and J lost 0 bases, with 15 bases between them. This CDR3 has 15 amino acids. CDR1 SGHVS and CDR2 FNYEAQ come from the germline V gene. CDR3 in amino acids: CASLEEATSTDTQYF. DNA of the CDR3: TGTGCCAGCTTGGAGGAGGCCACTAGCACAGATACGCAGTATTTT.

By share, this clonotype counts as medium-sized (0.01 to 0.1%). This rearrangement joins TRBV28 to TRBJ2-7; D might be TRBD2 (5 bases). The germline V gene encodes CDR1 MDHEN and CDR2 SYDVKM. Trimming removed 5 bases at V and 4 bases at J, with 12 bases between. This CDR3 has 13 residues. The CDR3 DNA reads TGTGCCAGCAGTCCCCGGGGTCCTTACGAGCAGTACTTC. This sequence encodes CASSPRGPYEQYF.